This T cell receptor beta chain appears in the sequencing data of a study of shared clonotypes between healthy human individuals (dated by TCRdb to 2020 to 2021). Regarding the complete study: The cohort included a few men and a couple of women between 18 and 49 years of age. For each donor, CD4 naive and CD4 memory were each run on three plates, CD8 naive on two plates, and CD8 memory on one plate. To increase sequencing depth and limit assay-specific biases, different laboratories used diverse techniques to prepare libraries and sequence TCR repertoires. Blood TCR repertoires of roughly five healthy adults were deeply sequenced to estimate repertoire size and the extent of clonotype sharing between individuals. Each donor's leukapheresis produced roughly between about 0.9 and 9.5 billion PBMCs.

Using the deep immunoSEQ assay, TCR CDR3 regions were amplified from genomic DNA by multiplex PCR. Genomic DNA extracted from each cell subset was distributed evenly over all wells of several immunoSEQ 96-well plates, and each plate served as one replicate. Each replicate PCR for sorted subsets received about 180 ng genomic DNA, equal to about 30,000 T cell genomes. The purified libraries were quantified using a Qubit 3.0 fluorometer, sized with a Bioanalyzer 2100, and then quantified again using the KAPA Library Quantification kit. Every immunoSEQ 96-well plate was sequenced on a dedicated single-read 150-cycle Illumina NextSeq 550 flow cell. The study's own analysis went as follows. The immunoSEQ output contained only junctional sequences without quality scores, so filtering could not match that applied to full-length reads. Sequences were annotated with PyIR, a Python wrapper for IgBLAST v1.9, using IMGT germline references to assign V/J genes and CDR3. Any read was removed if the V/J assignment was weak (E-value above 1e-6), the CDR3 was missing, or the read contained stop codons, out-of-frame junctions, or ambiguous translated residues. A V3J clonotype was defined by an identical inferred V gene, J gene, and CDR3 amino acid sequence. Percentage overlap between repertoires was calculated by dividing the number of shared unique clonotypes by the size of the smaller repertoire. RTK rarefaction, the Chao1 estimator, and Recon v2.1 estimates of unobserved clonotypes were used to assess repertoire richness. OLGA was used to compute generation probabilities for all TCRbeta clonotypes that the gDNA method yielded from a handful of donors. TCRdb holds this immuneACCESS table with in-frame rearrangements only. Some clones are missing; in checked studies, unresolved V genes explain under half, and the rest has no known cause. V and J calls and clone size are those listed in that table; D and trimming were worked out from the DNA. For this sample the table gives around 1.9 million clones, of which just under 95% were detected only once. The ten largest clones add up to about 1.6% of the sample.

CD8 naive samples were CD45RO-negative cells positively selected for CCR7, giving a CD45RA+CCR7+ population that excluded TemRA cells. The donors were healthy, HIV-negative adults who had no recently reported acute infections or vaccinations. Every donor was a Caucasian adult living in Nashville, Tennessee, USA. Blood was obtained by leukapheresis, after which PBMCs were separated by Ficoll-Histopaque density gradient centrifugation and cryopreserved in liquid nitrogen vapor phase. Analytical flow cytometry was used to check the purity and quantity of each magnetically sorted T cell population. Each sorted fraction had its genomic DNA isolated and then quantified by UV absorbance on a Nanodrop 2000c. A note on this clone: It has no known antigen specificity. Base qualities are not recorded, but no much larger clone differs from it by a single base.

What the authors observed across the whole study: Incomplete sequencing was indicated by rarefaction of sorted-subset datasets, despite the large sequencing depth. The small number of donors limited the genetic and exposure-history diversity represented. Only blood was sampled, and tissue TCR repertoires likely differ from those in blood. Sharing across a few donors was observed for roughly 5.4% of naive CD4, 3% to 3.5% of naive CD8, over 2% of memory CD4, and about 0.38% of memory CD8 clonotypes. Compared with non-shared clonotypes, the clonotypes found in all four sorted-subset donors had higher generation probabilities. Naive subsets generally had larger estimated clonotype richness than memory subsets did. Based on pairwise subsampling, the degree of clonotype sharing among donors was expected to be affected by sequencing depth.

According to the germline V gene, CDR1 reads ENHRY and CDR2 reads SYGVKD. Trimming leaves V shorter by 2 bases and J shorter by 2 bases, with the junction holding 8 bases beyond the gene matches. The CDR3, cysteine through phenylalanine, is 16 amino acids long. The kept DNA is CDR3 alone, 48 bases in frame from the first base. The chain was built from TRBV10-3 and TRBJ2-5, with 7 bases aligning to TRBD1. Sequencing was carried out using naive CD8+ T cells from PBMCs. The sample's cell subset or site label, decoded: CD45RA+CCR7+. The receptor's source is a man younger than 35 in good health. Some clones in this sample may be carry-over from other donors' samples. CDR3 sequence: CAISETRDREQETQYF. The DNA sequence is TGTGCCATCAGTGAGACCCGGGACAGAGAACAAGAGACCCAGTACTTC.